The rows below give T cell receptor beta chains drawn from one sample of a study of blood T cell repertoires in COVID-19. The repertoire was sequenced with immunoSEQ multiplex PCR; TCRdb's copy has only in-frame clones and lacks some. Here the sample spans 390,000 or so clones, 80% to 90% being singletons. Sequencing was carried out using PBMCs or T cells enriched from blood (not recorded which). These receptors were collected from a man between 18 and 29 years old who had recovered from COVID-19. The CDR3 runs from the conserved cysteine through the conserved F or W. The order of the fields is D gene, J gene, clone size, V gene, CDR3 DNA, CDR3 protein. A D gene is named only where the DNA matches it firmly. Some rows mark clone size as missing; the rest say once, few, many or name a class of expanded clone.

. TRBJ1-2 . TRBV24-1 TGTGCCACCAGCTCTTCCCAGTTGGGAGGGGTCGGTGGCTACACCTTC CATSSSQLGGVGGYTF
. TRBJ2-3 . TRBV27 TGTGCCAGCAGTTTCGGGGTAAGCGGAGATACGCAGTATTTT CASSFGVSGDTQYF
. TRBJ2-2 . TRBV9 TGTGCCAGCAGCCTCCAGGGTAGCCCTGCCACCGGGGAGCTGTTTTTT CASSLQGSPATGELFF
TRBD1 TRBJ1-2 . TRBV6-5 TGTGCCAGCAGGATTCAGGGGGCGAGGGGCTACACCTTC CASRIQGARGYTF
TRBD1 TRBJ2-7 . TRBV28 TGTGCCAGCAGTTTAGGGACAGGTGATTTGTTC CASSLGTGDLF
TRBD2 TRBJ2-7 . TRBV6-4 TGTGCCAGCAGCCGAGATCCTAGCGGGGCCTACGAGCAGTACTTC CASSRDPSGAYEQYF
TRBD2 TRBJ2-7 once TRBV19 TGTGCCACCCCCCGGGGGGGCTCCTACGAGCAGTACTTC CATPRGGSYEQYF
TRBD1 TRBJ2-3 . TRBV12-5 TGTGCTAGTGGTCCTGACAGGGAGAGGACAGATACGCAGTATTTT CASGPDRERTDTQYF
. TRBJ1-2 once TRBV29-1 TGCAGCGTCGACCCGGGCTATGGCTACACCTTC CSVDPGYGYTF
TRBD1 TRBJ1-1 . TRBV7-2 TGTGCCAGCAGCTTAACAGGGGGCACTGAAGCTTTCTTT CASSLTGGTEAFF
. TRBJ1-4 . TRBV18 TGTGCCAGCTCACCAACCATAGAGGCTCTCAATGAAAAACTGTTTTTT CASSPTIEALNEKLFF
. TRBJ1-4 few TRBV19 TGTGCCAGTAGTATAAGCCAGACAAATGAAAAACTGTTTTTT CASSISQTNEKLFF
. TRBJ1-6 . TRBV6-5 TGTGCCAGCGCCCCCATGAGGCGATATAATTCACCCCTCCACTTT CASAPMRRYNSPLHF
. TRBJ2-1 . TRBV7-2 TGTGCCAGCAGCTTAGAGGGGGGGGTAGTCCATGAGCAGTTCTTC CASSLEGGVVHEQFF
. TRBJ2-5 . TRBV7-9 TGTGCCAGCAGCTTAGGGTCCAATAGCCTCCAAGAGACCCAGTACTTC CASSLGSNSLQETQYF
TRBD1 TRBJ2-7 . TRBV5-5 TGTGCCAGCAGCTTGAGGGACAGGGCCTACGAGCAGTACTTC CASSLRDRAYEQYF
TRBD1 TRBJ2-1 . TRBV2 TGTGCCAGCAGTGAGCGGACAGGGCCGTACAATGAGCAGTTCTTC CASSERTGPYNEQFF
. TRBJ1-2 . TRBV6-1 TGTGCCAGCAGTGAGGACTGGTTCGGGGTTGATGGCTACACCTTC CASSEDWFGVDGYTF
. TRBJ1-2 once TRBV2 TGTGCCAGCAGTGAATATTCGACAGTTTATGGCTACACCTTC CASSEYSTVYGYTF
. TRBJ1-2 . TRBV28 TGTGCCAGCCAGCCCTTAGGGGCCGATGGCTACACCTTC CASQPLGADGYTF
TRBD2 TRBJ2-1 . TRBV6-5 TGTGCCAGCAGTTATGGCCTAGCGGGAGGGATAGAGCAGTTCTTC CASSYGLAGGIEQFF
. TRBJ2-7 once TRBV6-2/TRBV6-3 TGTGCCAGCAGTTCCGGGTTATATGGAGCAGCAACCTACGAGCAGTACTTC CASSSGLYGAATYEQYF
TRBD1 TRBJ1-2 . TRBV2 TGTGCCAGCAGTGAAGCAGGACAGGGGGGCTTTGGCTATGGCTACACCTTC CASSEAGQGGFGYGYTF
. TRBJ1-1 . TRBV6-5 TGTGCCAGCAGTTACTCTTTTACCTACCTGAACACTGAAGCTTTCTTT CASSYSFTYLNTEAFF
TRBD1 TRBJ1-4 . TRBV13 TGTGCCAGCACGTGGACAGGGGGTGAAAAACTGTTTTTT CASTWTGGEKLFF
. TRBJ2-3 . TRBV19 TGTGCCAGTAGTACGCTTCTAGCTCCTTCGGTGGATACGCAGTATTTT CASSTLLAPSVDTQYF
. TRBJ1-2 . TRBV18 TGTGCCAGCTCACCAGTTATGGGGCCGAACTATGGCTACACCTTC CASSPVMGPNYGYTF
. TRBJ2-7 . TRBV5-4 TGTGCCAGCAGCGCTGTCGGGATTTACGAGCAGTACTTC CASSAVGIYEQYF
. TRBJ2-1 . TRBV19 TGTGCCAGTAGTGAACTAGTCTCCAATGAGCAGTTCTTC CASSELVSNEQFF
TRBD2 TRBJ2-1 . TRBV12-5 TGTGCTAGTGGTTCCCTAGCGGGCAATGAGCAGTTCTTC CASGSLAGNEQFF
TRBD1 TRBJ1-1 . TRBV13 TGTGCCAGCAGCTCGCCACAGGGGATGAACACTGAAGCTTTCTTT CASSSPQGMNTEAFF
. TRBJ2-3 . TRBV25-1 TGTGCCAGCAGTGACTACACAGATACGCAGTATTTT CASSDYTDTQYF
. TRBJ1-1 . TRBV7-9 TGTGCCAGCAGCCTTTATGACAGGTATGAAGCTTTCTTT CASSLYDRYEAFF
TRBD1 TRBJ2-2 few TRBV5-1 TGCGCCAGCAGCTTGGCAGGGGGACAGGGTTCGAACACCGGGGAGCTGTTTTTT CASSLAGGQGSNTGELFF
. TRBJ1-2 . TRBV3-1/TRBV3-2 TGTGCCAGCAGCCAAGGAGCGAGAACTTATGGCTACACCTTC CASSQGARTYGYTF
TRBD2 TRBJ2-4 . TRBV28 TGTGCCAGCAGTTTATTAGCGGGAGGGGTCAAAAACATTCAGTACTTC CASSLLAGGVKNIQYF
. TRBJ1-5 . TRBV24-1 TGTGCCACCAGCTCCCATCAGCCCCAGCATTTT CATSSHQPQHF
TRBD2 TRBJ2-7 . TRBV11-2 TGTGCCAGCAGCCCCAAGTTAGCGGGACCAGCCTACGAGCAGTACTTC CASSPKLAGPAYEQYF
TRBD1 TRBJ2-4 . TRBV5-1 TGCGCCAGCAGCTTGGAAACAGGGGGCGTAAACATTCAGTACTTC CASSLETGGVNIQYF
TRBD1 TRBJ1-1 . TRBV18 TGTGCCAGCTCACCACAGGGGACAGGGGGGACTGAAGCTTTCTTT CASSPQGTGGTEAFF
TRBD2 TRBJ2-7 . TRBV6-5 TGTGCCAGCAGTTACTCTACGGGACTAGGGGGCTACGAGCAGTACTTC CASSYSTGLGGYEQYF
. TRBJ1-1 . TRBV28 TGTGCCAGCAGTTCCCCTTCGGCGGGCGGGAACACTGAAGCTTTCTTT CASSSPSAGGNTEAFF
. TRBJ1-5 . TRBV7-9 TGTGCCAGCAGCTTACTCGGGGGGCACCAGCCCCAGCATTTT CASSLLGGHQPQHF
TRBD2 TRBJ2-2 . TRBV12-5 TGTGCTAGTGGTTTGCCCTTTCTAGCGGGGGGGGACACCGGGGAGCTGTTTTTT CASGLPFLAGGDTGELFF
TRBD1 TRBJ2-7 . TRBV28 TGTGCCAGCAGCCCCGGGACAGGGGACTACGAGCAGTACTTC CASSPGTGDYEQYF
TRBD1 TRBJ1-2 once TRBV27 TGTGCCAGCATGACAGGGAACTATGGCTACACCTTC CASMTGNYGYTF
. TRBJ1-5 . TRBV27 TGTGCCAGCAGATTGACAGTTTATAGCAATCAGCCCCAGCATTTT CASRLTVYSNQPQHF
. TRBJ1-5 once TRBV7-8 TGTGCCAGCAGCAAATGGAGGGGGGGAATGGGTCAGCCCCAGCATTTT CASSKWRGGMGQPQHF
TRBD2 TRBJ2-5 . TRBV6-6 TGTGCCAGCACCTCTCGGGGAGGGTCCTTCATCGGGACCCAGTACTTC CASTSRGGSFIGTQYF
. TRBJ2-2 . TRBV24-1 TGTGCCACCAGTGATTTAAACAACGGGGAGCTGTTTTTT CATSDLNNGELFF
. TRBJ2-5 . TRBV7-2 TGTGCCAGCAGCTTAGCGCGAGAGGGGACCCAGTACTTC CASSLAREGTQYF
. TRBJ2-7 . TRBV2 TGTGCCACCACCCGACAGGCTGGGAACTACGAGCAGTACTTC CATTRQAGNYEQYF
. TRBJ1-2 . TRBV6-5 TGTGCCAGCCTGTTGGAGGGTGGCTACACCTTC CASLLEGGYTF
. TRBJ2-3 . TRBV9 TGTGCCAGCAGCGTATCGGCAGGCAGCACAGATACGCAGTATTTT CASSVSAGSTDTQYF
TRBD2 TRBJ2-4 . TRBV4-1 TGCGCCAGCAGCCCATTCCCTAGGACTAGCGGGATATACATTCAGTACTTC CASSPFPRTSGIYIQYF